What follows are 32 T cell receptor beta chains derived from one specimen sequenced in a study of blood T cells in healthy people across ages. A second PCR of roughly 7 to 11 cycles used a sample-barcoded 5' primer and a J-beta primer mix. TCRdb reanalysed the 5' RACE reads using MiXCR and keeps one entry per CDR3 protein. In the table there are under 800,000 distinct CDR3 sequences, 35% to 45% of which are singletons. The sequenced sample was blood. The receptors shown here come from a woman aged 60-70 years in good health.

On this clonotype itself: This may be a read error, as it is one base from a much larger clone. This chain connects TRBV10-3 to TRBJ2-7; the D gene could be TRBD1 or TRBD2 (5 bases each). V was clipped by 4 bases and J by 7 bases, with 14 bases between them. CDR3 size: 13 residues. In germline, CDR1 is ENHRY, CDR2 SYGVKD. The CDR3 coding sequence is TGTGCCATCAGTGTGAGGGACGGTGGTGAGCAGTACTTC. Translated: CAISVRDGGEQYF.

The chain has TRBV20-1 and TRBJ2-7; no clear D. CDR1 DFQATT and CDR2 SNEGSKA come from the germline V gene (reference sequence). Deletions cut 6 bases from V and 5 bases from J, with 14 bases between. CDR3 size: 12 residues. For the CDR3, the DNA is TGCAGTGCCCCCGATGCGATGGACGAGCAGTACTTC. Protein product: CSAPDAMDEQYF.

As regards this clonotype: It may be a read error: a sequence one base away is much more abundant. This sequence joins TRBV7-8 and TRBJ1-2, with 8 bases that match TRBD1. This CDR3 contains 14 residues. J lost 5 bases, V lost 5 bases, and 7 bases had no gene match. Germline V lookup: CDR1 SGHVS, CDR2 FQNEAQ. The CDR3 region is CASSVDQGAYGYTF. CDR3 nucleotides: TGTGCCAGCAGCGTAGACCAGGGGGCGTATGGCTACACCTTC.

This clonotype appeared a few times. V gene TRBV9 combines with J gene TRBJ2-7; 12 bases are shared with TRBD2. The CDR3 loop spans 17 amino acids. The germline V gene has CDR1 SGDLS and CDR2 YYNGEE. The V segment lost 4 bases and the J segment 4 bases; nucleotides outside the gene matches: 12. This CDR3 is CASSIYQPTSGRYEQYF. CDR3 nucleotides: TGTGCCAGCAGCATATACCAACCGACTAGCGGGAGATACGAGCAGTACTTC.

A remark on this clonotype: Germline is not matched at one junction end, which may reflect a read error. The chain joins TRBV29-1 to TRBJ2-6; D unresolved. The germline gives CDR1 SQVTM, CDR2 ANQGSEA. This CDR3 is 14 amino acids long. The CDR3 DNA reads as TGCAGCGTAAACGGGCCCTCTGGGACCAACGTCCTGACTTTC. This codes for CSVNGPSGTNVLTF.

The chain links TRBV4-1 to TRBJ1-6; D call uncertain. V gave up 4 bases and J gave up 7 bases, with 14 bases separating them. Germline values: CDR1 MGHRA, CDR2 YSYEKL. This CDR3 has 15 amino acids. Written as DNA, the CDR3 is TGCGCCAGCAGCCTCCACTCCGCAGTCAATTCACCCCTCCACTTT. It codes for CASSLHSAVNSPLHF.

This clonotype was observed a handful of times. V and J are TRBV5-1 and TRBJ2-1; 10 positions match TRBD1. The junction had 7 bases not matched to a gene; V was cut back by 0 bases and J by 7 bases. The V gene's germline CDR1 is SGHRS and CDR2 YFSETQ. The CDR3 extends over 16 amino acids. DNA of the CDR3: TGCGCCAGCAGCTTGGATGGGACAGGGGTGGTAAATGAGCAGTTCTTC. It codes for CASSLDGTGVVNEQFF.

CDR3 protein: CANSPRGRGSDTQYF. CDR3 nucleotide sequence: TGTGCCAACAGCCCCCGGGGCAGGGGCTCAGATACGCAGTATTTT. The chain has TRBV6-5 and TRBJ2-3, with TRBD1 as a possible D gene (6 bases). V lost 10 bases to trimming and J lost 4 bases, with 21 bases between them. The V gene's germline CDR1 is MNHEY and CDR2 SVGAGI. The CDR3 consists of 15 residues.

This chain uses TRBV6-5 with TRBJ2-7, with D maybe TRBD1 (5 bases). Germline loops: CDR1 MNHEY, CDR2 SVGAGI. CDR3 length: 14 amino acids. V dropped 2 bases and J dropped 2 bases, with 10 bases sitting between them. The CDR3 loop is CASSYRRQTYEQYF. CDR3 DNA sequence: TGTGCCAGCAGTTACCGGAGACAGACCTACGAGCAGTACTTC.

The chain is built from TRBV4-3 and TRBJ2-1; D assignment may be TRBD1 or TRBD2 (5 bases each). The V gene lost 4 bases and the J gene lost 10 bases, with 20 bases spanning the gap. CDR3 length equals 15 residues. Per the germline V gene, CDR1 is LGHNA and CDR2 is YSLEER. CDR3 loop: CASSPSTVGTYEQFF. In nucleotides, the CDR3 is TGCGCCAGCAGCCCCTCTACGGTGGGGACCTACGAGCAGTTCTTC.

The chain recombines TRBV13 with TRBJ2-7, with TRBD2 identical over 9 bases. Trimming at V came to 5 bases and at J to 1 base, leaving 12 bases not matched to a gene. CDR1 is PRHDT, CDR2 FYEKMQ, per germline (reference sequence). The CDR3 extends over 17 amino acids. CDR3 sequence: CASSQRISSGISYEQYF. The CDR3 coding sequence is TGTGCCAGCAGCCAACGAATCTCTAGCGGGATATCCTACGAGCAGTACTTC.

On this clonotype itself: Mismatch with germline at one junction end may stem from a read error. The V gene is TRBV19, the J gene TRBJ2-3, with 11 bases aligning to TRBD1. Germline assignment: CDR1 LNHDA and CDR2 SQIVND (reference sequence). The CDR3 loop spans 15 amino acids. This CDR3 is CAGSIGTGGLDTQYF. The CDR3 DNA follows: TGTGCCGGTAGTATCGGGACAGGGGGACTAGATACGCAGTATTTT. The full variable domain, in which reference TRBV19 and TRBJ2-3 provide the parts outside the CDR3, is DGGITQSPKYLFRKEGQNVTLSCEQNLNHDAMYWYRQDPGQGLRLIYYSQIVNDFQKGDIAEGYSVSREKKESFPLTVTSAQKNPTAFYLCAGSIGTGGLDTQYFGPGTRLTVL.

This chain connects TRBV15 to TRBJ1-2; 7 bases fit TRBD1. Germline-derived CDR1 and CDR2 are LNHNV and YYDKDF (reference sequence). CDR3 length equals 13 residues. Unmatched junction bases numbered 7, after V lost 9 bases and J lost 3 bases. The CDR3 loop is CATAAGTDYGYTF. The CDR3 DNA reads TGTGCCACGGCGGCTGGGACAGACTATGGCTACACCTTC.

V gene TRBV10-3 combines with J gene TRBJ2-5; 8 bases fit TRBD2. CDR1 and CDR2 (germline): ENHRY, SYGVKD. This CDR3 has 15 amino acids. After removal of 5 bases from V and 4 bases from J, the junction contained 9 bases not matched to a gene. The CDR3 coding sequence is TGTGCCATCAGTTCAGACGGGGGGGCCGGAGAGACCCAGTACTTC. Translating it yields CAISSDGGAGETQYF.

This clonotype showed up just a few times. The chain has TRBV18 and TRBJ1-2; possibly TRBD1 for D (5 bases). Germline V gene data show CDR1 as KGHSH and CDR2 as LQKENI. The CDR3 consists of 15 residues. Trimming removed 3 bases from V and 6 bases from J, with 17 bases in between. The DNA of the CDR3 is TGTGCCAGCTCACCGGGACCGCTCCAGGGAGATGGCTACACCTTC. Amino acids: CASSPGPLQGDGYTF.

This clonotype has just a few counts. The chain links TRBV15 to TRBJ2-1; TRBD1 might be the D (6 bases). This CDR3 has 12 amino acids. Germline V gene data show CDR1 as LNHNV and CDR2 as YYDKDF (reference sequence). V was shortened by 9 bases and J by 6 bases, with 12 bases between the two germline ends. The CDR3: CATEGTSNEQFF. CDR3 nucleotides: TGTGCCACAGAAGGGACAAGCAATGAGCAGTTCTTC.

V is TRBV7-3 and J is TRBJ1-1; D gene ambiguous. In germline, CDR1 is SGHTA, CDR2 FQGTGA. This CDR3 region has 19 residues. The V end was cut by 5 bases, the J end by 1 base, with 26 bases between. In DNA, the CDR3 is TGTGCCAGCAGCCCAAAAATCCCAGACCCGGGAGAGACGAACACTGAAGCTTTCTTT. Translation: CASSPKIPDPGETNTEAFF.

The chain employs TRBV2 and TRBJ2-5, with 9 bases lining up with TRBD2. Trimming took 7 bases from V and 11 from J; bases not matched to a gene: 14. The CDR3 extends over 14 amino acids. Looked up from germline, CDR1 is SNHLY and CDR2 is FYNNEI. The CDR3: CASKQSGGYNEQYF. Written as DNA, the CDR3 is TGTGCCAGCAAACAAAGCGGGGGGTACAATGAGCAGTACTTC.

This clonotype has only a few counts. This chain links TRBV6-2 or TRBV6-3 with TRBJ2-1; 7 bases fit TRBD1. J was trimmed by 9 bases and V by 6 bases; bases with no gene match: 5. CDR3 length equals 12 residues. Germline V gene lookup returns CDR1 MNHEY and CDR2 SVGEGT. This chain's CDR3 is CASSGQAREQFF. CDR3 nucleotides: TGTGCCAGCAGCGGACAGGCCCGTGAGCAGTTCTTC.

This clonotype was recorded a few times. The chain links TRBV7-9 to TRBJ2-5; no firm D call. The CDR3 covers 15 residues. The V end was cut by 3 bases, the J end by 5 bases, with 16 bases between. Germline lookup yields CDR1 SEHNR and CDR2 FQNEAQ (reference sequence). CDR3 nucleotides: TGTGCCAGCAGCTTCCCTCTTAGCCCCGGGGAGACCCAGTACTTC. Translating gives CASSFPLSPGETQYF.

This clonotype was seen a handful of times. The DNA of the CDR3 is TGTGCCTGGAGTGTACTAGCGGGGGACAATGAGCAGTTCTTC. Its protein product is CAWSVLAGDNEQFF. The chain joins TRBV30 to TRBJ2-1, with 11 positions matching TRBD2. After removal of 0 bases from V and 5 bases from J, the junction contained 0 bases not matched to a gene. This CDR3 region has 14 residues. Germline V gene lookup returns CDR1 GTSNPN and CDR2 SVGIG (reference sequence).

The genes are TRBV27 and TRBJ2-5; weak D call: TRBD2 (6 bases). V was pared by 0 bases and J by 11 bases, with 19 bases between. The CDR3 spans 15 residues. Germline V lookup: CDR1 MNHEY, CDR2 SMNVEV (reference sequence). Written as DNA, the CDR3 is TGTGCCAGCAGTTTATCTAGCCGGGGACTCGGGGAGCAGTACTTC. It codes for CASSLSSRGLGEQYF.

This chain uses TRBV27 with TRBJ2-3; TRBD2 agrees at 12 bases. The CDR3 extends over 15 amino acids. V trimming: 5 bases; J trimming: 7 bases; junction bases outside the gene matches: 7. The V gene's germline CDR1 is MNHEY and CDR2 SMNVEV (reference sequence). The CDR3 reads CASSPSGRARYTQYF. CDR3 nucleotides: TGTGCCAGCAGTCCTAGCGGGAGGGCCAGGTATACGCAGTATTTT.

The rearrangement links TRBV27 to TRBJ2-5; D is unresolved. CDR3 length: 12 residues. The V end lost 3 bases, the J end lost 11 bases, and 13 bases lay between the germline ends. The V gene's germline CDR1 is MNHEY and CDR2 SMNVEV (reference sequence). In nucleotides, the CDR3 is TGTGCCAGCAGTTTTGGCCGAAAAGAGCAGTACTTC. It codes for CASSFGRKEQYF.

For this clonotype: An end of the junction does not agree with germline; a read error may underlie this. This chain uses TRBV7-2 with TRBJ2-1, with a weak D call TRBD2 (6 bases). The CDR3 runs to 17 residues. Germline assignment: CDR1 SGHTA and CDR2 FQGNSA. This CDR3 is CASNLVGAGWEDKEQFF. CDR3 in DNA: TGTGCCAGCAACTTAGTAGGGGCGGGGTGGGAGGACAAGGAGCAGTTCTTC.

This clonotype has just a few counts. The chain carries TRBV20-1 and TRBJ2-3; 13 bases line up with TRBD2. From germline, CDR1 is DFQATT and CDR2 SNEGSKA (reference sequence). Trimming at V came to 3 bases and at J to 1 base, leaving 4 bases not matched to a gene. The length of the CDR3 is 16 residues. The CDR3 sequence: CSASTGLAGGTDTQYF. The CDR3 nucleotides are TGCAGTGCTAGTACAGGACTAGCGGGAGGCACAGATACGCAGTATTTT.

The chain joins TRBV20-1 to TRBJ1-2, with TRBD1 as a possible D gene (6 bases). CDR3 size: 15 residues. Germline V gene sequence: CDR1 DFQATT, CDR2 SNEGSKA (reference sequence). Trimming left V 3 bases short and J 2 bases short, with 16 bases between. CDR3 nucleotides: TGCAGTGCTAGCCATATCCGAACAGGGAACTATGGCTACACCTTC. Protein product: CSASHIRTGNYGYTF.

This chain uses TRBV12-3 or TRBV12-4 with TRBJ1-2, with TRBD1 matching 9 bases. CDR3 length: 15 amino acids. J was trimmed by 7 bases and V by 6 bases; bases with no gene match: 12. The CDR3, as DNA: TGTGCCAGCAGCAGGACAGGGGCCGCCGGGGGTGGCTACACCTTC. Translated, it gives CASSRTGAAGGGYTF.

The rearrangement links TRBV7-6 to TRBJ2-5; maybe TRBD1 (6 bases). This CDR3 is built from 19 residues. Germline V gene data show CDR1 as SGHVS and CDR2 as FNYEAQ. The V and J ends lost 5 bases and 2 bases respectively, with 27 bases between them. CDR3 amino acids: CASSPGLIGGVTYQETQYF. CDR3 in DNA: TGTGCCAGCAGCCCAGGACTGATAGGGGGAGTCACCTATCAAGAGACCCAGTACTTC.

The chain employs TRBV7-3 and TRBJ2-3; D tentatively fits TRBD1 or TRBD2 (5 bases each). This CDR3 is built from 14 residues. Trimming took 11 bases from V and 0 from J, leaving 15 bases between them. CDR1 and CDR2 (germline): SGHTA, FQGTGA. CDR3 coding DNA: TGTGCCGGGACCGGCACAGGTAGCACAGATACGCAGTATTTT. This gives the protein CAGTGTGSTDTQYF.

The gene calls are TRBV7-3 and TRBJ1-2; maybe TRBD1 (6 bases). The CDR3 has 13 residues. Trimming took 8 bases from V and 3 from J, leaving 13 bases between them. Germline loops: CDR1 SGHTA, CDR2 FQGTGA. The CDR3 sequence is CASGGGADYGYTF. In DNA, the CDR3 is TGTGCCAGCGGGGGGGGGGCGGACTATGGCTACACCTTC.

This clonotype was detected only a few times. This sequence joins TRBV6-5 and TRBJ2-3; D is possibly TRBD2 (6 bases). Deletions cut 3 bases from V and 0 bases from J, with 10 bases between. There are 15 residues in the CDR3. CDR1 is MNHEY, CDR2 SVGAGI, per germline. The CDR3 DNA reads TGTGCCAGCAGTTATATTAGCGGTAGCACAGATACGCAGTATTTT. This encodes CASSYISGSTDTQYF.